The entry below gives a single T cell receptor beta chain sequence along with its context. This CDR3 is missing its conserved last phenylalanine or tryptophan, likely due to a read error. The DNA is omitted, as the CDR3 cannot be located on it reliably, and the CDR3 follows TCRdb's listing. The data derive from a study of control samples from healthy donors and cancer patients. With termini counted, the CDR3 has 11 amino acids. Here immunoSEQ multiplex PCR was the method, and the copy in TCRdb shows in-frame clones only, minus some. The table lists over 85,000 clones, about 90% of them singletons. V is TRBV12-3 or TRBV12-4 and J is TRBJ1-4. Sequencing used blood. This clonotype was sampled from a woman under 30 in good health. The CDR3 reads CASSLGGELEV.